This T cell receptor beta chain appears in the sequencing data of a study of shared clonotypes between healthy human individuals. This clone was seen a few times. This CDR3 is built from 15 residues. Germline V gives CDR1 MNHEY, CDR2 SVGAGI. The V end was cut by 0 bases, the J end by 7 bases, with 16 bases between. Produced via immunoSEQ multiplex PCR; TCRdb's table is partial and in-frame only. The data contain some 790,000 clones, around 77% of them seen just once; the ten biggest clones take up less than 2%. The sequencing input was memory CD4+ T cells sorted from blood. Subset here: CD45RA-negative fraction. V gene TRBV6-5 combines with J gene TRBJ2-7; maybe TRBD1 (6 bases). The receptor was derived from a woman aged 25 to 39 in good health. The CDR3 DNA reads TGTGCCAGCAGTTACTCGAGCCGGGGACATGGGGAGCAGTACTTC. Protein sequence: CASSYSSRGHGEQYF.